These 18 T cell receptor beta chains originate from one sample sequenced in a study of T cells in Graves' hyperthyroidism and ophthalmopathy. Template material for amplifying TCR beta CDR3 regions consisted of RNA transcripts. TCR CDR3 regions were first amplified by RT-PCR with HTBI primers. TCRdb reanalysed the multiplex PCR reads using MiXCR and keeps one entry per CDR3 protein. The sample consists of around 350,000 distinct CDR3 sequences, approximately 14% of them appearing once. The sample was blood. The receptors stem from a woman between 18 and 30 years old with Graves' hyperthyroidism that later progressed to Graves' ophthalmopathy.

Of note for this clonotype: A read error may explain this, as a much larger clone is one base away. The CDR3 does not close with the conserved phenylalanine or tryptophan, likely indicating a read error. The CDR3: CASSESVGRQTQYL. The CDR3 DNA reads TGTGCCAGCAGTGAATCAGTCGGGAGACAGACCCAGTACCTC. V usage is TRBV6-1 and J usage is TRBJ2-5; possibly TRBD2 for D (6 bases). Looked up from germline, CDR1 is MNHNS and CDR2 is SASEGT. V was shortened by 2 bases and J by 6 bases, with 13 bases between the two germline ends. This CDR3 is 14 amino acids long.

In its sample, this clonotype was seen many times. The V gene is TRBV3-1, the J gene TRBJ1-1; D not resolved. The V end lost 1 base, the J end lost 0 bases, and 12 bases lay between the germline ends. This CDR3 is 16 amino acids long. The germline CDR1 and CDR2 sequences are LGHDT and YNNKEL (reference sequence). For the CDR3, the DNA is TGTGCCAGCAGCCAAGGGAAGGGCAGAATGAACACTGAAGCTTTCTTT. Protein: CASSQGKGRMNTEAFF.

The gene calls are TRBV5-1 and TRBJ2-3; 14 bases agree with TRBD2. V was pared by 4 bases and J by 2 bases, with 12 bases of the junction left unmatched. The CDR3 is made up of 19 amino acids. Germline V gene sequence: CDR1 SGHRS, CDR2 YFSETQ. Written as DNA, the CDR3 is TGCGCCAGCAGCCCTCGACTAGCGGGAGGGCCAGGGCACACAGATACGCAGTATTTT. Its protein is CASSPRLAGGPGHTDTQYF.

This clonotype was found a few times. The chain recombines TRBV6-1 with TRBJ2-7, with D hard to call. CDR1 is MNHNS and CDR2 is SASEGT in the germline V gene. CDR3 size: 15 residues. Trimming took 5 bases from V and 1 from J, leaving 15 bases between them. In nucleotides, the CDR3 is TGTGCCAGCAGTTACTCAGGCTCTGGATCCTACGAGCAGTACTTC. Amino acid sequence: CASSYSGSGSYEQYF.

The chain has TRBV6-1 and TRBJ2-1, with D perhaps matching TRBD1 (7 bases). Trimming took off 6 bases at V and 5 bases at J, with 26 bases between the two ends. Germline V CDR1 and CDR2: MNHNS, SASEGT. The CDR3 contains 18 residues. The CDR3 loop reads CASSWGQSGSYSHNEQFF. CDR3 coding DNA: TGTGCCAGCAGCTGGGGACAGTCCGGGAGCTACTCTCACAATGAGCAGTTCTTC.

This clonotype was counted many times. This chain joins TRBV2 and TRBJ1-6; 10 bases are shared with TRBD1. Germline CDR1 reads SNHLY; CDR2 reads FYNNEI. The CDR3 has 17 amino acids. Germline trimming cut 5 bases from V and 6 bases from J; bases unmatched to any gene: 10. Here the CDR3 DNA reads TGTGCCAGCAGTCCCCGTTTCGGGACAGGGGTTAATTCACCCCTCCACTTT. Protein product: CASSPRFGTGVNSPLHF.

This clonotype was recorded a few times. This chain uses TRBV5-1 with TRBJ2-7; D is unresolved. Between the trimmed V and J ends, which lost 0 bases and 3 bases, there was a span of 10 bases. The CDR3 has 14 amino acids. Germline CDR1 reads SGHRS; CDR2 reads YFSETQ. The CDR3 sequence is CASSLEPGRYEQYF. CDR3 bases: TGCGCCAGCAGCTTGGAACCGGGTCGCTACGAGCAGTACTTC. Variable domain in full (rest from reference TRBV5-1 and TRBJ2-7): KAGVTQTPRYLIKTRGQQVTLSCSPISGHRSVSWYQQTPGQGLQFLFEYFSETQRNKGNFPGRFSGRQFSNSRSEMNVSTLELGDSALYLCASSLEPGRYEQYFGPGTRLTVT.

This clonotype was seen repeatedly, ten times or more. The chain has TRBV2 and TRBJ1-4, with D unresolved. The CDR3 runs 12 residues. V dropped 7 bases and J dropped 7 bases, with 10 bases sitting between them. Germline V CDR1 and CDR2: SNHLY, FYNNEI. CDR3 loop: CASNPVVEKLFF. CDR3 sequence (DNA): TGTGCCAGCAACCCGGTAGTTGAAAAACTGTTTTTT. Complete variable domain (other parts from reference TRBV2 and TRBJ1-4): EPEVTQTPSHQVTQMGQEVILRCVPISNHLYFYWYRQILGQKVEFLVSFYNNEISEKSEIFDDQFSVERPDGSNFTLKIRSTKLEDSAMYFCASNPVVEKLFFGSGTQLSVL.

This chain links TRBV5-6 with TRBJ1-2; 8 bases fit TRBD1. This CDR3 is 15 amino acids long. V lost 4 bases to trimming and J lost 5 bases; unmatched junction nucleotides: 10. The germline gives CDR1 SGHDT, CDR2 YYEEEE. The CDR3 protein is CASSKDRALIYGYTF. As DNA, the CDR3 is TGTGCCAGCAGCAAGGACAGGGCCCTTATTTATGGCTACACCTTC. Together with reference TRBV5-6 and TRBJ1-2, the CDR3 gives the full variable domain: DAGVTQSPTHLIKTRGQQVTLRCSPKSGHDTVSWYQQALGQGPQFIFQYYEEEERQRGNFPDRFSGHQFPNYSSELNVNALLLGDSALYLCASSKDRALIYGYTFGSGTRLTVV.

Many counts were recorded for this clonotype. V gene TRBV7-9 combines with J gene TRBJ2-3; 13 nucleotides agree with TRBD2. V lost 5 bases, J lost 0 bases, and 8 bases stayed unmatched. The CDR3 length is 18 residues. In germline, CDR1 is SEHNR, CDR2 FQNEAQ (reference sequence). For the CDR3, the DNA is TGTGCCAGCAGCGGGGGGACTAGCGGGACGTATAGCACAGATACGCAGTATTTT. This codes for CASSGGTSGTYSTDTQYF. The whole variable domain, remainder taken from reference TRBV7-9 and TRBJ2-3, is DTGVSQNPRHKITKRGQNVTFRCDPISEHNRLYWYRQTLGQGPEFLTYFQNEAQLEKSRLLSDRFSAERPKGSFSTLEIQRTEQGDSAMYLCASSGGTSGTYSTDTQYFGPGTRLTVL.

The table lists this clonotype with many counts. This rearrangement joins TRBV7-8 to TRBJ2-2, with 10 bases lining up with TRBD2. The CDR3 length is 20 residues. Germline CDR1 reads SGHVS; CDR2 reads FQNEAQ. The J segment lost 5 bases and the V segment lost 5 bases, leaving 20 bases of the junction unmatched. CDR3 protein: CASSKPGYPSGSSWTGELFF. CDR3 bases: TGTGCCAGCAGCAAACCAGGGTACCCTAGCGGGAGTTCATGGACCGGGGAGCTGTTTTTT.

This clonotype appeared many times. This sequence joins TRBV12-3 or TRBV12-4 and TRBJ2-3, with D perhaps matching TRBD1 (6 bases). Trimming pared 7 bases from V and 2 bases from J, leaving 13 bases between. The CDR3 covers 14 residues. The CDR3 DNA is TGTGCCAGCACCTGGGGACACCCCACAGATACGCAGTATTTT. It yields the protein CASTWGHPTDTQYF.

This clonotype was found many times. V is TRBV28 and J is TRBJ2-3; D is unclear. The CDR3 spans 12 residues. V shed 8 bases and J shed 2 bases, with 8 bases lying between them. Looked up from germline, CDR1 is MDHEN and CDR2 is SYDVKM. Here the CDR3 reads CASGSHTDTQYF. The CDR3 DNA reads TGTGCCAGCGGTAGCCACACAGATACGCAGTATTTT.

In its sample, this clonotype was seen many times. CDR3 protein: CASSLGPLLAGITDTQYF. CDR3 bases: TGTGCCAGCAGCTTAGGCCCCTTACTAGCGGGCATCACAGATACGCAGTATTTT. The J gene is TRBJ2-3, the V gene TRBV11-2; 9 positions agree with TRBD2. CDR1 is SGHAT and CDR2 is FQNNGV in the germline V gene. The CDR3 sequence is 18 residues long. The V gene end was trimmed by 1 base and the J gene end by 2 bases; junction bases not matched to a gene: 10. Looking up the rest from reference TRBV11-2 and TRBJ2-3 gives the full variable domain: EAGVAQSPRYKIIEKRQSVAFWCNPISGHATLYWYQQILGQGPKLLIQFQNNGVVDDSQLPKDRFSAERLKGVDSTLKIQPAKLEDSAVYLCASSLGPLLAGITDTQYFGPGTRLTVL.

Many counts were recorded for this clonotype. The chain has TRBV11-3 and TRBJ2-1, with 7 bases aligning to TRBD1. Trimming cost V 4 bases and J 6 bases; bases outside gene matches: 6. The CDR3 has 14 amino acids. The germline gives CDR1 SGHNT, CDR2 YENEEA. The CDR3, as DNA: TGTGCCAGCAGCTCGCTACAGGGGCCCAATGAGCAGTTCTTC. It translates to CASSSLQGPNEQFF.

Worth noting for this clonotype: This sequence may be a read error, since a much larger clone differs from it by one base. CDR3 protein: CASSLGARGGNEQFF. The CDR3 DNA reads as TGTGCCAGCAGCTTAGGGGCTAGGGGGGGCAATGAGCAGTTCTTC. The rearrangement uses TRBV7-2 and TRBJ2-1, with D possibly being TRBD2 (7 bases). This CDR3 is built from 15 residues. In germline, CDR1 is SGHTA, CDR2 FQGNSA. V shed 1 base and J shed 6 bases, with 13 bases lying between them.

This clonotype was seen ten or more times. The chain joins TRBV28 to TRBJ1-4; 7 nucleotides line up with TRBD1. The germline CDR1 and CDR2 sequences are MDHEN and SYDVKM. V dropped 6 bases and J dropped 6; count of bases not matched to a gene: 7. The CDR3 extends over 14 amino acids. CDR3: CASRLGGGHEKLFF. In nucleotides, the CDR3 is TGTGCCAGCAGACTAGGGGGCGGTCATGAAAAACTGTTTTTT.

The rearrangement joins TRBV15 to TRBJ2-5, with D tentatively TRBD1 (5 bases). The CDR3 length is 14 residues. Per germline, CDR1 LNHNV and CDR2 YYDKDF (reference sequence). Trimming took 3 bases from V and 1 from J, leaving 9 bases between them. CDR3 in amino acids: CATSSYRSQETQYF. The CDR3 DNA reads TGTGCCACCAGCAGTTACAGGAGCCAAGAGACCCAGTACTTC.